Each of the 9 T cell receptor beta chains below was sequenced from the same sample in a study of response to subunit inactivated influenza vaccine. TCRdb reanalysed the RT-PCR reads using MiXCR and keeps one entry per CDR3 protein. The sample lists around 300,000 distinct CDR3 sequences; about 20% were seen once. Sequencing used PBMCs from blood, obtained about 20 months after vaccination. These receptors all stem from a man aged 50 to 75 who received an inactivated influenza vaccine.

The chain recombines TRBV6-5 with TRBJ1-2, with D possibly being TRBD1 (5 bases). Trimming shortened V by 2 bases and J by 5 bases, and 15 bases separated the two germline ends. The CDR3 has 15 residues. CDR1 is MNHEY, CDR2 SVGAGI, per germline. CDR3 in DNA: TGTGCCAGCAGTTACGGGGCGCTGCAGTGGTATGGCTACACCTTC. It codes for CASSYGALQWYGYTF.

The genes are TRBV7-2 and TRBJ2-5; 9 bases line up with TRBD1. Unmatched junction bases numbered 5, after V lost 2 bases and J lost 4 bases. Germline values: CDR1 SGHTA, CDR2 FQGNSA. This CDR3 region has 15 residues. The CDR3 nucleotides read TGTGCCAGCAGCTTATCCTGGGACAGGGTAGAGACCCAGTACTTC. Amino acid sequence: CASSLSWDRVETQYF.

This chain connects TRBV20-1 to TRBJ2-7, with D hard to call. The CDR3 runs to 11 residues. Germline CDR1 reads DFQATT; CDR2 reads SNEGSKA (reference sequence). V was clipped by 3 bases and J by 3 bases, with 6 bases between them. The CDR3 region has the DNA TGCAGTGCTAGTTACATCTACGAGCAGTACTTC. This gives the protein CSASYIYEQYF.

This clonotype was counted only a few times. CDR3 sequence reads: CASSSLGNEAFF. The CDR3 region has the DNA TGTGCCAGCAGTTCCTTGGGAAATGAAGCTTTCTTT. V and J are TRBV28 and TRBJ1-1; D not resolved. V lost 4 bases and J lost 7, with 10 bases in between. Germline V lookup: CDR1 MDHEN, CDR2 SYDVKM. The CDR3 loop spans 12 amino acids.

CDR3 DNA: TGCGCCAGCAGTGACCCAGCGGGGGGGCCAGATACGCAGTATTTT. Its translation: CASSDPAGGPDTQYF. The chain has TRBV10-2 and TRBJ2-3; TRBD2 matches 10 bases. The V segment lost 3 bases and the J segment 4 bases; nucleotides outside the gene matches: 4. The CDR3 contains 15 residues. Germline V gives CDR1 WSHSY, CDR2 SAAADI.

This chain joins TRBV7-2 and TRBJ2-3; 8 nucleotides align to TRBD1. CDR3 length equals 15 residues. Looked up from germline, CDR1 is SGHTA and CDR2 is FQGNSA. The junction had 13 bases not matched to a gene; V was cut back by 6 bases and J by 8 bases. CDR3 DNA sequence: TGTGCCAGCAGTATAGGAGGGACAGGCATAATTACGCAGTATTTT. The encoded protein is CASSIGGTGIITQYF. Full variable domain (outside the CDR3, taken from reference TRBV7-2 and TRBJ2-3): GAGVSQSPSNKVTEKGKDVELRCDPISGHTALYWYRQSLGQGLEFLIYFQGNSAPDKSGLPSDRFSAERTGGSVSTLTIQRTQQEDSAVYLCASSIGGTGIITQYFGPGTRLTVL.

This clonotype turned up a few times. The rearrangement uses TRBV6-5 and TRBJ1-2; D is ambiguous. Trimming removed 2 bases from V and 4 bases from J, with 14 bases in between. The CDR3 runs 15 residues. The germline V gene encodes CDR1 MNHEY and CDR2 SVGAGI. For the CDR3, the DNA is TGTGCCAGCAGTTACATTATCCCTCCCGCCTATGGCTACACCTTC. Translating it yields CASSYIIPPAYGYTF.

This clonotype turned up a few times. This rearrangement joins TRBV6-1 to TRBJ1-3, with D possibly being TRBD1 (6 bases). Germline V gene data show CDR1 as MNHNS and CDR2 as SASEGT. The ends were cut back, 5 bases at V and 0 bases at J, with 8 bases in the middle. CDR3 size: 14 residues. CDR3 bases: TGTGCCAGCAGTAGGGGGACCTCTGGAAACACCATATATTTT. This gives the protein CASSRGTSGNTIYF.

The V and J genes are TRBV4-3 and TRBJ1-2; possible D gene TRBD1, 6 bases. The CDR3 runs to 16 residues. In germline, CDR1 is LGHNA, CDR2 YSLEER. Trimming pared 1 base from V and 3 bases from J, leaving 15 bases between. This chain's CDR3 is CASSQAFGGRYYGYTF. The CDR3 bases are TGCGCCAGCAGCCAAGCGTTTGGGGGGCGCTACTATGGCTACACCTTC.